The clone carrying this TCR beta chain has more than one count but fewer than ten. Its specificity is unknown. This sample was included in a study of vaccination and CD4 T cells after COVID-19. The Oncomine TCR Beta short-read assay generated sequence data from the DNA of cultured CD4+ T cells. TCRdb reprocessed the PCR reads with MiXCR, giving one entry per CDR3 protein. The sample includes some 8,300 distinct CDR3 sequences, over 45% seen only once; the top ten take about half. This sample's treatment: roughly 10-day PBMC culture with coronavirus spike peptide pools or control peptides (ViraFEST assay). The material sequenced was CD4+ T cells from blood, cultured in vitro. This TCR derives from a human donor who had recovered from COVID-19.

The CDR3: CASSFNRNYGYTF. In nucleotides, the CDR3 is TGTGCCAGCAGCTTTAACCGAAACTATGGCTACACCTTC. V and J are TRBV11-3 and TRBJ1-2; no firm D call. Trimming removed 3 bases at V and 2 bases at J, with 7 bases between. Per germline, CDR1 SGHNT and CDR2 YENEEA. This CDR3 has 13 amino acids.